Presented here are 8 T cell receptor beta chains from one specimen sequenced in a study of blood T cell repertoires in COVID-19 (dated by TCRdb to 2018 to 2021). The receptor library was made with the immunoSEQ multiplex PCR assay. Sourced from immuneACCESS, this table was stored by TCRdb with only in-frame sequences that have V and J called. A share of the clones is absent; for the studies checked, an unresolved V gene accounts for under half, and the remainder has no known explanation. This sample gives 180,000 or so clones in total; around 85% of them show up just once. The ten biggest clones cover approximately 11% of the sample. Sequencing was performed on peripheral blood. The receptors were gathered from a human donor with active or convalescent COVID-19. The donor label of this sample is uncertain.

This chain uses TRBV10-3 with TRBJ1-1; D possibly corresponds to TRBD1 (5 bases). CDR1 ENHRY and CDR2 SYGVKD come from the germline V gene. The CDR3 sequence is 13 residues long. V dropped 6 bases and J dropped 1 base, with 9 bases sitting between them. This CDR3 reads CAISLQENTEAFF. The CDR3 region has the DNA TGTGCCATCAGCTTACAGGAGAACACTGAAGCTTTCTTT.

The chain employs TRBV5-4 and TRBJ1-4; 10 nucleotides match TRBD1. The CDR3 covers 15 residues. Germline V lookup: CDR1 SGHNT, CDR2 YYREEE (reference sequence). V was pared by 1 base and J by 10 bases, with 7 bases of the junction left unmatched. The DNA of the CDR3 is TGTGCCAGCAGCTTGATGGGACAGGGGCGTGGAAAACTGTTTTTT. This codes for CASSLMGQGRGKLFF. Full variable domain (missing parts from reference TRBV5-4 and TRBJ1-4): ETGVTQSPTHLIKTRGQQVTLRCSSQSGHNTVSWYQQALGQGPQFIFQYYREEENGRGNFPPRFSGLQFPNYSSELNVNALELDDSALYLCASSLMGQGRGKLFFGSGTQLSVL.

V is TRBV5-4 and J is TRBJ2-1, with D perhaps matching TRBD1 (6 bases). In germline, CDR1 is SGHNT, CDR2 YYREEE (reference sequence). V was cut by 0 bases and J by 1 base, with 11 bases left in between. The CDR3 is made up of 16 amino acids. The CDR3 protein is CASSLDRTVSYNEQFF. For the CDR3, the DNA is TGTGCCAGCAGCTTGGACCGGACAGTATCCTACAATGAGCAGTTCTTC.

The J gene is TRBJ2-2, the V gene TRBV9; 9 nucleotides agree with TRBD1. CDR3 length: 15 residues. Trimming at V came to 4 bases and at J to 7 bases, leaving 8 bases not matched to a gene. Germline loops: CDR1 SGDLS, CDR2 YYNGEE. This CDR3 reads CASSTGQGRGGELFF. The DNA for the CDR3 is TGTGCCAGCAGCACCGGACAGGGGAGGGGCGGGGAGCTGTTTTTT.

The CDR3 bases are TGTGCCAGTAGTCGAGGTGGCTACACCTTC. Translating gives CASSRGGYTF. The chain couples TRBV19 to TRBJ1-2; D not resolved. Germline CDR1 LNHDA, CDR2 SQIVND (reference sequence). This CDR3 is built from 10 residues. The ends were cut back, 5 bases at V and 7 bases at J, with 5 bases in the middle. The variable domain in full, with the rest retrieved from reference TRBV19 and TRBJ1-2, is DGGITQSPKYLFRKEGQNVTLSCEQNLNHDAMYWYRQDPGQGLRLIYYSQIVNDFQKGDIAEGYSVSREKKESFPLTVTSAQKNPTAFYLCASSRGGYTFGSGTRLTVV.

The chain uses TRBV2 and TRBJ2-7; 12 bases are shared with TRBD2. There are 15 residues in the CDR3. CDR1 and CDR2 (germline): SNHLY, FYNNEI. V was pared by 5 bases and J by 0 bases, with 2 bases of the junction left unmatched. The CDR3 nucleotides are TGTGCCAGCAGTACTAGCGGGAGGACCTCCTACGAGCAGTACTTC. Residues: CASSTSGRTSYEQYF. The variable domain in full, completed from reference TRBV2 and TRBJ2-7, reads EPEVTQTPSHQVTQMGQEVILRCVPISNHLYFYWYRQILGQKVEFLVSFYNNEISEKSEIFDDQFSVERPDGSNFTLKIRSTKLEDSAMYFCASSTSGRTSYEQYFGPGTRLTVT.

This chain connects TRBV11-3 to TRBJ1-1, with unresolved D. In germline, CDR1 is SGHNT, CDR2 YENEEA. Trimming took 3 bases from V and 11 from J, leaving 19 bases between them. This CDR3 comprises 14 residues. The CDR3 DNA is TGTGCCAGCAGCTTGGGCACCTTGGGTATGACGGCTTTCTTT. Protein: CASSLGTLGMTAFF.

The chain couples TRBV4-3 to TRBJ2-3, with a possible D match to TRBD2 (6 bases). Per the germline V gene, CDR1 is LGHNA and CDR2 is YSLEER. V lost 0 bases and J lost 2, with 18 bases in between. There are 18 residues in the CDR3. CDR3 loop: CASSQERVGLSFTDTQYF. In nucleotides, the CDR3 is TGCGCCAGCAGCCAAGAAAGAGTAGGACTATCCTTCACAGATACGCAGTATTTT.